The clone carrying this T cell receptor beta chain has only a few counts. The time point here: newly diagnosed GD, antithyroid drugs for less than 3 months. Generation of the TCR library employed RNA extracted from PBMCs. An endocrinology department located in Xi'an, China, was where the patients came from. Relying on iRepertoire HTBI primers and Arm-PCR of CDR3 regions, the team built TCR beta libraries. TCRdb reanalysed the multiplex PCR reads using MiXCR and keeps one entry per CDR3 protein. The sample yields 350,000 to 500,000 distinct CDR3 sequences, around 15% seen once. The data derive from a study of regulatory T cells in long-lasting Graves disease. V was clipped by 5 bases and J by 7 bases; unmatched bases: 10. The CDR3 is made up of 15 amino acids. Germline V CDR1 and CDR2: MDHEN, SYDVKM. These data are also associated with another study on T cells in Graves' hyperthyroidism and ophthalmopathy. This second study notes: Ophthalmopathy was predicted by the model a median of approximately 6 months ahead of onset.

This TCR was sampled from a woman aged 18-29 years with Graves disease. The chain is built from TRBV28 and TRBJ1-5; TRBD1 aligns across 8 bases. The starting material was peripheral blood mononuclear cells (PBMCs), obtained at new diagnosis, from a patient treated with antithyroid drugs. CDR3 coding DNA: TGTGCCAGCAGTCGAACAGGGGGTAGGATGCAGCCCCAGCATTTT. Translating it yields CASSRTGGRMQPQHF.